This T cell receptor (beta chain) originates from a study of monozygotic twins with inflammatory bowel disease. Each CDR3 protein gets one entry in TCRdb, which reprocessed the 5' RACE reads and gives no DNA. This table lists fewer than 350,000 distinct CDR3 sequences. From germline, CDR1 is MNHEY and CDR2 SVGAGI. This CDR3 contains 16 residues. The chain carries TRBV6-5 and TRBJ2-3; the TCRdb D gene call, TRBD2, has no DNA to confirm it. Sequencing was performed on blood. The receptor comes from a human donor with ulcerative colitis or Crohn's disease, or a healthy co-twin of an affected twin (not recorded which). The CDR3 loop reads CASSYFGTSGRATQYF.